Included here is one T cell receptor (beta chain) sequence, with context. The antigen remains undetermined. The CDR3 sequence is 14 residues long. The ends lost 3 bases at V and 7 bases at J; junction bases unmatched: 8. Germline V gene lookup returns CDR1 SGDLS and CDR2 YYNGEE. The donors, aged 6 to 90, were healthy Caucasians from Russia. This entry comes from a study of blood T cells in healthy people across ages. The study, taken as a whole, reports: The study could not conclusively compare naive and antigen-experienced cells, given its unsorted PBMCs. It was the long-lived donors that had more naive CD4+ cells and higher diversity than aged donors.

A J-beta primer mix and a sample-barcoded 5' primer were used in a second PCR of about 7 to 12 cycles. Every individual sample yielded 2.5 million or more paired-end reads (each containing CDR3). TCRdb reprocessed the 5' RACE reads via MiXCR and lists one record per CDR3 protein. The sample lists 650,000 to 800,000 distinct CDR3 sequences; around 50% were seen once. The TCR sequence derives from a woman of 80 years or more in good health. The material sequenced was blood. The chain carries TRBV9 and TRBJ2-3, with 7 bases that match TRBD2. The CDR3: CASSAGTIEHTQYF. In DNA, the CDR3 is TGTGCCAGCAGCGCCGGGACTATTGAGCATACGCAGTATTTT.